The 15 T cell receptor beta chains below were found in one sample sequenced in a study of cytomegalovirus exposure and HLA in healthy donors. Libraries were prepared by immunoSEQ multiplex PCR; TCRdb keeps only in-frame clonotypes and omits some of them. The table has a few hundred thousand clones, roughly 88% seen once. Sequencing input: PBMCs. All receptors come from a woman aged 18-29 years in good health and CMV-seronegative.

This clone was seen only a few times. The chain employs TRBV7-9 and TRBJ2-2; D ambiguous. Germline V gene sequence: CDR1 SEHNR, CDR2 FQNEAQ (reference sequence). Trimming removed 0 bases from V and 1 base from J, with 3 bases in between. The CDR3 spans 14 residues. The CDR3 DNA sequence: TGTGCCAGCAGCTTAGCCAGGAACACCGGGGAGCTGTTTTTT. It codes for CASSLARNTGELFF.

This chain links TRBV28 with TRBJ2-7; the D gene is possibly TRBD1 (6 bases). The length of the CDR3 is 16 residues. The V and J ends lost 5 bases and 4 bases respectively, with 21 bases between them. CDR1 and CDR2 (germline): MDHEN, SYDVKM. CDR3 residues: CASSNPSRGKGYEQYF. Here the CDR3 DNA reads TGTGCCAGCAGTAACCCCTCCAGGGGCAAGGGGTACGAGCAGTACTTC. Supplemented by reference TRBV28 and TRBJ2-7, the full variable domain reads DVKVTQSSRYLVKRTGEKVFLECVQDMDHENMFWYRQDPGLGLRLIYFSYDVKMKEKGDIPEGYSVSREKKERFSLILESASTNQTSMYLCASSNPSRGKGYEQYFGPGTRLTVT.

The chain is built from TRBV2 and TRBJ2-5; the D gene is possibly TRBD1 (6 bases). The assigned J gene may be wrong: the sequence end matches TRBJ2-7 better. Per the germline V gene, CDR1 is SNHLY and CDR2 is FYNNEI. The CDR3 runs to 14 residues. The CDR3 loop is CASTDRPSSYEQYF. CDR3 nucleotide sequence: TGTGCCAGCACCGACAGGCCCAGCTCCTACGAGCAGTACTTC.

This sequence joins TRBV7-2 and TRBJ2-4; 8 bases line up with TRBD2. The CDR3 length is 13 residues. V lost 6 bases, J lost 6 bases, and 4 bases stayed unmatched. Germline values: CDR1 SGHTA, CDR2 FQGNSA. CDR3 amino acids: CASSLSGVNIQYF. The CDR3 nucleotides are TGTGCCAGCAGTCTTAGCGGGGTAAACATTCAGTACTTC.

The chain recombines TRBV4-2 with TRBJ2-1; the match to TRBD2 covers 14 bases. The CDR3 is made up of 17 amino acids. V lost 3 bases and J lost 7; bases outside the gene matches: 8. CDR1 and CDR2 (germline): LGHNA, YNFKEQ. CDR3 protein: CASSHSGTSGRANEQFF. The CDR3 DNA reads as TGTGCCAGCAGCCATTCCGGGACTAGCGGGAGAGCAAATGAGCAGTTCTTC.

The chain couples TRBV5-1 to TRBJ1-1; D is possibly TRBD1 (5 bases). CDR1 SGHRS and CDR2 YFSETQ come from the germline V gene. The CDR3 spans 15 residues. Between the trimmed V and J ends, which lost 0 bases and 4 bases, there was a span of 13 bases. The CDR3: CASSLDIGAGTEAFF. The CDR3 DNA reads TGCGCCAGCAGCTTGGACATAGGGGCTGGCACTGAAGCTTTCTTT.

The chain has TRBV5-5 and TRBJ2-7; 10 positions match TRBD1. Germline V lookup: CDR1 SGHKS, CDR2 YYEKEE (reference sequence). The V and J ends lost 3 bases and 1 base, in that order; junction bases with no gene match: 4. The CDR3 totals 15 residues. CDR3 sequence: CASSWGQGKSYEQYF. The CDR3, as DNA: TGTGCCAGCAGCTGGGGACAGGGGAAGTCCTACGAGCAGTACTTC. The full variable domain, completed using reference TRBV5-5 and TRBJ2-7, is DAGVTQSPTHLIKTRGQQVTLRCSPISGHKSVSWYQQVLGQGPQFIFQYYEKEERGRGNFPDRFSARQFPNYSSELNVNALLLGDSALYLCASSWGQGKSYEQYFGPGTRLTVT.

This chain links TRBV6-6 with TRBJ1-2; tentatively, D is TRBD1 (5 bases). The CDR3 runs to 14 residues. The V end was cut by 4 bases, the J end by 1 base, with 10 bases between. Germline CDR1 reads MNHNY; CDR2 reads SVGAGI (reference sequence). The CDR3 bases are TGTGCCAGCAGTTCAGGAGACAGTAACTATGGCTACACCTTC. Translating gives CASSSGDSNYGYTF.

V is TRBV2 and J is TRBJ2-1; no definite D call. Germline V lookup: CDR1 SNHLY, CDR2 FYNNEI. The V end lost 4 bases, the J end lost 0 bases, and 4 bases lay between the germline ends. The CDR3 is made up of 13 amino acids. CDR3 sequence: CASSAISYNEQFF. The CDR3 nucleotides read TGTGCCAGCAGTGCCATCTCCTACAATGAGCAGTTCTTC.

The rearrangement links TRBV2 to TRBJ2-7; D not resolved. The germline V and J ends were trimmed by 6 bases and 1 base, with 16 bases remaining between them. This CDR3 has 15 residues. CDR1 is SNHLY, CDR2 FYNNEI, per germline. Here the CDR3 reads CASSLPGHLSYEQYF. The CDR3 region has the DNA TGTGCCAGCAGCCTCCCGGGTCACCTTTCCTACGAGCAGTACTTC.

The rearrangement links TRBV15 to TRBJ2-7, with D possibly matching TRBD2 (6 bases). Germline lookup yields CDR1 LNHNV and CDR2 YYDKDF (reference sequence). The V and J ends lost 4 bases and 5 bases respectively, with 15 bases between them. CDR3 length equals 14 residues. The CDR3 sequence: CATSKEGRADEQYF. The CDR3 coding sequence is TGTGCCACCAGCAAGGAGGGCCGGGCCGACGAGCAGTACTTC.

The CDR3 nucleotides read TGTGCCAGCAGTTTTCAGGGGTGCACTGAAGCTTTCTTT. Its translation is CASSFQGCTEAFF. V and J are TRBV28 and TRBJ1-1; tentative D call: TRBD1 (6 bases). The CDR3 is made up of 13 amino acids. CDR1 and CDR2 (germline): MDHEN, SYDVKM. V lost 3 bases to trimming and J lost 4 bases, with 9 bases between them.

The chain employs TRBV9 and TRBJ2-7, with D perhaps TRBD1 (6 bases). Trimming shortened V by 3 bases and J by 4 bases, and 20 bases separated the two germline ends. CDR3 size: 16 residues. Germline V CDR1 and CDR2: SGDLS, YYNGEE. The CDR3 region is CASSATLQGLEYEQYF. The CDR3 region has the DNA TGTGCCAGCAGCGCCACATTACAGGGTCTGGAATACGAGCAGTACTTC.

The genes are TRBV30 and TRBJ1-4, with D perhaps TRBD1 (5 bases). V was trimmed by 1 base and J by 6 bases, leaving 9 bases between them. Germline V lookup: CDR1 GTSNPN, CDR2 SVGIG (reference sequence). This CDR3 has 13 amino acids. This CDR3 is CAWSGWGDEKLFF. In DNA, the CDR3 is TGTGCCTGGAGTGGGTGGGGGGATGAAAAACTGTTTTTT.

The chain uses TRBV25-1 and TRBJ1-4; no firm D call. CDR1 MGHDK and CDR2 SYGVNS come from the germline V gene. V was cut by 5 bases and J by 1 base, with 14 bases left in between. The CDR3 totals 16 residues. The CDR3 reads CASSSEESLTNEKLFF. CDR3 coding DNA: TGTGCCAGCAGTTCCGAGGAATCTCTAACTAATGAAAAACTGTTTTTT.